One sample yielded the 18 T cell receptor beta chains listed below, sequenced in a study of OX40 agonist ivuxolimab in advanced cancers. Libraries were prepared by immunoSEQ multiplex PCR; TCRdb keeps only in-frame clonotypes and omits some of them. The sample includes 65,000 to 100,000 clones, over 75% of them seen just once. Sample: CD4+ or CD8+ T cells sorted from blood, taken in a trial of the OX40 agonist ivuxolimab. Receptors were obtained from an adult with an advanced solid tumor such as melanoma, head and neck, liver or kidney cancer.

This chain joins TRBV11-2 and TRBJ2-7; D is ambiguous. V was cut by 2 bases and J by 0 bases, with 20 bases left in between. The CDR3 loop spans 18 amino acids. In germline, CDR1 is SGHAT, CDR2 FQNNGV. This CDR3 reads CASSLIFQLAYNSYEQYF. CDR3 DNA sequence: TGTGCCAGCAGCTTAATCTTCCAGTTGGCCTACAACTCCTACGAGCAGTACTTC.

The rearrangement links TRBV7-2 to TRBJ1-1; D call uncertain. From germline, CDR1 is SGHTA and CDR2 FQGNSA. The V end was cut by 4 bases, the J end by 7 bases, with 13 bases between. The CDR3 covers 13 residues. The CDR3 sequence is CASSSRQTIEAFF. CDR3 bases: TGTGCCAGCAGCTCAAGACAAACCATTGAAGCTTTCTTT.

CDR3 bases: TGTGCCAGCAGCTTGGAGGGGTTCGGGGAGCTGTTTTTT. Amino acids: CASSLEGFGELFF. The rearrangement uses TRBV7-2 and TRBJ2-2, with D possibly TRBD2 on 6 matching bases. The V gene lost 3 bases and the J gene lost 7 bases, with 9 bases spanning the gap. CDR1 SGHTA and CDR2 FQGNSA come from the germline V gene. There are 13 residues in the CDR3.

The chain has TRBV14 and TRBJ2-5; TRBD1 is a possible D gene (6 bases). V lost 5 bases, J lost 2 bases, and 18 bases lay in between. This CDR3 has 16 amino acids. Germline V gives CDR1 SGHDN, CDR2 FVKESK. The CDR3 DNA reads TGTGCCAGCAGCGCCAGGGGAGCGCTCATTCAAGAGACCCAGTACTTC. This codes for CASSARGALIQETQYF.

This chain links TRBV19 with TRBJ2-7, with 10 nucleotides matching TRBD2. Germline V CDR1 and CDR2: LNHDA, SQIVND (reference sequence). The CDR3 has 14 residues. The ends lost 3 bases at V and 9 bases at J; junction bases unmatched: 8. As DNA, the CDR3 is TGTGCCAGTAGTATTACTAGCGGGACCAGCGGGCAGTACTTC. This encodes CASSITSGTSGQYF.

A single count supports this clone. This rearrangement joins TRBV18 to TRBJ2-7; D perhaps matches TRBD2 (5 bases). CDR1 is KGHSH, CDR2 LQKENI, per germline. There are 13 residues in the CDR3. Trimming took off 5 bases at V and 4 bases at J, with 12 bases between the two ends. CDR3 in DNA: TGTGCCAGCTCAGCGTCGGGGAATTACGAGCAGTACTTC. It is translated as CASSASGNYEQYF. Supplemented by reference TRBV18 and TRBJ2-7, the full variable domain reads NAGVMQNPRHLVRRRGQEARLRCSPMKGHSHVYWYRQLPEEGLKFMVYLQKENIIDESGMPKERFSAEFPKEGPSILRIQQVVRGDSAAYFCASSASGNYEQYFGPGTRLTVT.

The chain carries TRBV7-2 and TRBJ2-7; D not certain. Germline assignment: CDR1 SGHTA and CDR2 FQGNSA. This CDR3 comprises 14 residues. Trimming stripped 8 bases from V and 7 bases from J, with 21 bases between. The CDR3, as DNA: TGTGCCAGCTCCCAGAGGTCCGGATCCTTTGAGCAGTACTTC. Its protein is CASSQRSGSFEQYF.

The chain couples TRBV21-1 to TRBJ2-2; the table gives TRBD2 as D, unverified against the DNA. TRBV21-1 is a pseudogene. The length of the CDR3 is 18 residues. CDR3 coding DNA: TGTGCCAGCAGCATACCCCGGTACGGTAGCCAAGACCCCGGGGAGCTGTTTTTT. It is translated as CASSIPRYGSQDPGELFF.

The chain joins TRBV7-2 to TRBJ2-3; D uncertain. The V and J ends lost 3 bases and 1 base respectively, with 5 bases between them. Per germline, CDR1 SGHTA and CDR2 FQGNSA. The CDR3 runs 13 residues. CDR3 bases: TGTGCCAGCAGCTTTGAGGGCACAGATACGCAGTATTTT. Amino acid sequence: CASSFEGTDTQYF.

CDR3: CASSPPGGTSGRSSYNEQFF. DNA of the CDR3: TGCGCCAGCAGCCCTCCAGGGGGGACTAGCGGCCGAAGCTCCTACAATGAGCAGTTCTTC. V usage is TRBV4-1 and J usage is TRBJ2-1; 11 nucleotides align to TRBD2. V shed 4 bases, J shed 0 bases, and the junction held 14 bases outside the gene matches. Germline CDR1 and CDR2: MGHRA and YSYEKL. This CDR3 contains 20 residues.

This clone was seen just once. V usage is TRBV5-1 and J usage is TRBJ2-3; D perhaps matches TRBD2 (5 bases). The V gene lost 0 bases and the J gene lost 7 bases, with 15 bases spanning the gap. This CDR3 region has 15 residues. From germline, CDR1 is SGHRS and CDR2 YFSETQ. CDR3: CASSLAIGVENTQYF. The CDR3 coding sequence is TGCGCCAGCAGCTTGGCGATCGGGGTCGAAAATACGCAGTATTTT.

The chain uses TRBV7-9 and TRBJ2-5; TRBD2 agrees at 10 bases. The CDR3 length is 15 residues. CDR1 SEHNR and CDR2 FQNEAQ come from the germline V gene (reference sequence). After removal of 3 bases from V and 5 bases from J, the junction contained 6 bases not matched to a gene. CDR3 DNA: TGTGCCAGCAGCTTTGGAGCGGGAGGGCCGGAGACCCAGTACTTC. Translating it yields CASSFGAGGPETQYF.

The J gene is TRBJ2-5, the V gene TRBV7-9; D is possibly TRBD1 (5 bases). The closer fit of TRBJ2-7 to the DNA end suggests the J call may be wrong. The CDR3 length is 16 residues. CDR1 is SEHNR, CDR2 FQNEAQ, per germline (reference sequence). CDR3 DNA sequence: TGTGCCAGCAGCTTAGATGGTGTAGGGGTAGGGTACGAGCAGTACTTC. Protein sequence: CASSLDGVGVGYEQYF.

Only one count was recorded for this clone. V and J are TRBV6-5 and TRBJ2-1; D uncertain. This CDR3 region has 14 residues. CDR1 and CDR2 from the germline V gene are MNHEY and SVGAGI. Between the trimmed V and J ends, which lost 3 bases and 1 base, there was a span of 7 bases. For the CDR3, the DNA is TGTGCCAGCAGTTATAGTGGTTCCTACAATGAGCAGTTCTTC. Translation: CASSYSGSYNEQFF.

This clone was picked up one time. The chain combines TRBV30 with TRBJ1-1, with D possibly matching TRBD1 (5 bases). The V gene's germline CDR1 is GTSNPN and CDR2 SVGIG (reference sequence). V lost 4 bases and J lost 2, with 11 bases in between. The CDR3 runs 13 residues. CDR3 sequence reads: CAWMSGFNTEAFF. CDR3 nucleotides: TGTGCCTGGATGTCAGGGTTTAACACTGAAGCTTTCTTT.

V and J are TRBV6-5 and TRBJ2-7; D is undetermined. CDR1 and CDR2 from the germline V gene are MNHEY and SVGAGI. V was pared by 2 bases and J by 2 bases, with 10 bases between. CDR3 size: 14 residues. The CDR3: CASSYGLETYEQYF. The CDR3 DNA follows: TGTGCCAGCAGTTACGGCTTGGAGACCTACGAGCAGTACTTC.

The V and J genes are TRBV6-5 and TRBJ2-1; D gene unclear. Trimming stripped 4 bases from V and 5 bases from J, with 3 bases between. The CDR3 is made up of 11 amino acids. Looked up from germline, CDR1 is MNHEY and CDR2 is SVGAGI. CDR3 in DNA: TGTGCCAGCAGTTTAAACAATGAGCAGTTCTTC. Protein product: CASSLNNEQFF.

The genes are TRBV2 and TRBJ2-2; unclear D gene. The CDR3 consists of 14 residues. The V gene's germline CDR1 is SNHLY and CDR2 FYNNEI. Trimming pared 1 base from V and 1 base from J, leaving 4 bases between. The CDR3 spells CASSEGGNTGELFF. CDR3 nucleotide sequence: TGTGCCAGCAGTGAAGGTGGGAACACCGGGGAGCTGTTTTTT. Supplemented by reference TRBV2 and TRBJ2-2, the full variable domain reads EPEVTQTPSHQVTQMGQEVILRCVPISNHLYFYWYRQILGQKVEFLVSFYNNEISEKSEIFDDQFSVERPDGSNFTLKIRSTKLEDSAMYFCASSEGGNTGELFFGEGSRLTVL.